The rows below give T cell receptor beta chains drawn from one sample of a study of tumor-infiltrating lymphocytes in localized non-small cell lung cancer. TCRdb keeps only in-frame clones here, not all; method: immunoSEQ multiplex PCR. The data contain 15,000 to 17,000 clones, about 75% of them singletons. The sequenced sample was lung tumor tissue. The source of these receptors is a human donor with non-small cell lung cancer. Each CDR3 is given with its conserved first and last residue. The D gene is left open where the match is weak.

d_call	v_call	j_call	cdr3_aa
-	TRBV5-6	TRBJ2-5	CASSYGQRGMETQYF
TRBD1	TRBV28	TRBJ2-2	CASSPGDRDTGELFF
TRBD2	TRBV4-2	TRBJ2-7	CASSRVGGLRVLLAGGYEQYF
-	TRBV7-3	TRBJ2-2	CASSFGGQGMSGELFF
-	TRBV4-1	TRBJ1-4	CASSQVLLDGGTVEKLFF
TRBD2	TRBV25-1	TRBJ2-7	CASSEAGTSGSYEQYF
-	TRBV6-5	TRBJ1-5	CASRGDQGNQPQHF
TRBD2	TRBV5-6	TRBJ2-7	CASSKPGLAGVSYEQYF
-	TRBV27	TRBJ1-5	CASSRGESNQPQHF
-	TRBV19	TRBJ1-1	CASSPGGGVTEAFF
-	TRBV11-2	TRBJ2-1	CASSLRDRAGNNEQFF
-	TRBV14	TRBJ2-7	CASSPVLHKRYEQYF
TRBD1	TRBV5-1	-	CASNPFPTGPVEQYF
-	TRBV5-5	TRBJ1-5	CASSLEVGRNQPQHF
-	TRBV7-6	TRBJ1-5	CASSVQGNQPQHF
-	TRBV2	TRBJ1-5	CASSDRASNQPQHF
TRBD2	TRBV4-1	TRBJ2-7	CASSQGGLSITAYEQYF
-	TRBV29-1	TRBJ1-2	CSVERGLGYTF
-	TRBV2	TRBJ2-6	CAGMGGSLSGANVLTF
-	TRBV7-2	TRBJ2-7	CASSFFYEQYF
-	TRBV11-3	TRBJ2-1	CASSPPGATYNEQFF
-	TRBV14	TRBJ1-1	CASSQGANTEAFF
-	TRBV4-1	TRBJ1-2	CASSLEFRGGYTF
-	TRBV6-5	TRBJ2-5	CASSYSIWETQYF
-	TRBV5-1	TRBJ2-3	CASSLGASTDTQYF
-	TRBV6-5	TRBJ2-7	CASSTGLSQKQYF
TRBD2	TRBV4-3	TRBJ2-7	CASSQEGTSGGYEQYF
-	TRBV28	TRBJ1-3	CASRSPSGNTIYF
TRBD1	TRBV27	TRBJ1-5	CASSPRQGIYSNQPQHF
TRBD1	TRBV28	TRBJ2-1	CASSDRGWGEQFF
-	TRBV7-8	TRBJ2-6	CASSLAGGANVLTF
TRBD2	TRBV7-6	TRBJ2-3	CASSASGTGGDTQYF